Detailed here is one T cell receptor (beta chain). Its binding antigen is unknown. Qualities for individual bases were not recorded, and no much larger clone is one base off. The data are from a study of blood T cell repertoires in COVID-19 (TCRdb year 2020). As for the study more broadly: The collaborator samples originated in the United States, Italy and Spain and spanned the acute and convalescent phases of COVID-19. The repertoires were released in a freely available public database meant as a resource for research on the immune response to SARS-CoV-2. The samples were drawn from the first 160 participants of the ongoing ImmuneRACE study and from 1,254 subjects provided by 6 global collaborators. The prospective study material was composed of cDNA or gDNA derived from T cells, B-cell-depleted T cells, or PBMCs. Nearly every sample came with metadata listing a de-identified subject ID, COVID-19 status, age in years and sex. Where HLA class I and class II types were available, the types were taken from metadata supplied by the sample provider, not from assay-based typing. Subjects who had been exposed to COVID-19, were actively infected with it, or had recovered from it provided the deeply sampled blood TCRbeta repertoires that made up the dataset.

Participants in the prospective study were aged about 18 to 90 years, lived in 20 to 30 United States geographic areas, and enrolled through a virtual design. In the prospective study, participants were assigned to cohorts based on the clinical history participants reported in a screening survey and a study questionnaire. ImmuneRACE Cohort 3 recovered participants were defined by two consecutive negative NP/OP PCR tests, healthcare professional clearance, or symptom resolution. Each participant in the prospective study had whole blood, serum and a nasopharyngeal or oropharyngeal swab collected by mobile phlebotomists. Over a roughly two-month period, participants in the prospective study had the option of providing additional blood draws and questionnaires. Before DNA extraction, blood samples from the prospective study were shipped at room temperature or frozen. Paper-wide results and their limitations: How much clinical and demographic metadata was included differed by source and by participant, and the metadata was provided uncurated.

TCRbeta CDR3 regions were amplified from genomic DNA by means of the immunoSEQ Assay, a bias-controlled multiplex PCR. The published analysis was carried out like this. Within the assay, amplification of reference gene primers was used to estimate how many nucleated cells each sample contained. To quantify the absolute abundance of each unique TCRbeta CDR3 rearrangement, sequence reads were collapsed and filtered. Productive Simpson clonality was computed per sample as the square root of Simpson's diversity index over productive rearrangements. The table comes from immuneACCESS by way of TCRdb, which keeps in-frame sequences with V and J called. Part of the clones is missing from these tables; in studies checked, under half for an unresolved V gene and the rest for unknown reasons. From that table come the V and J calls and clone size; the DNA was used to work out D and trimming. This sample comprises roughly 220,000 clones, 80% to 85% of them detected only once. Jointly, the top ten make up roughly 6.2% of the sample.

V is reduced by 4 bases and J by 0 bases, leaving a spacing of 6 bases between them. The germline V gene (reference sequence) provides CDR1 WNHNN and CDR2 SYGVQD. The CDR3 starts with the cysteine, ends with the phenylalanine, and has 13 residues. Just the 39-base CDR3 DNA is kept, in frame starting at base 1. The source of this sequence is a woman in her forties who had recovered from COVID-19. Input material: PBMCs or T cells enriched from blood (not recorded which). The chain was built from TRBV10-1 and TRBJ1-1, with the D gene not confidently named. The DNA sequence is TGCGCCAGCAGTGCAACTTTGAACACTGAAGCTTTCTTT. It codes for CASSATLNTEAFF.